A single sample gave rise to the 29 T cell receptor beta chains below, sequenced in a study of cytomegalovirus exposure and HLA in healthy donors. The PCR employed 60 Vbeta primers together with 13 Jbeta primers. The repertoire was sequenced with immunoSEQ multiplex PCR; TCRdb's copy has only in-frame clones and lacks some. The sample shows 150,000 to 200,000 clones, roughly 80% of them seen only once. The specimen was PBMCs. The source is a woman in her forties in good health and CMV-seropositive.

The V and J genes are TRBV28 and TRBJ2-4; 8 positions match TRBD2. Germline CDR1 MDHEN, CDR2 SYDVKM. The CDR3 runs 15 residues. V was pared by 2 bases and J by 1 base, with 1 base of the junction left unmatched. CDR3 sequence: CASSLTGGAKNIQYF. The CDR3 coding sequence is TGTGCCAGCAGTTTAACGGGAGGGGCCAAAAACATTCAGTACTTC.

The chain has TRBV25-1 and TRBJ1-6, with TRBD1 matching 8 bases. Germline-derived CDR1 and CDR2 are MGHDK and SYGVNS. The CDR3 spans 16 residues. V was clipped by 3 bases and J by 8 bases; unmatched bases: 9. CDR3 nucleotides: TGTGCCAGCAGTGAGGGTCGACAGGGGAGGGATTCACCCCTCCACTTT. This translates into CASSEGRQGRDSPLHF. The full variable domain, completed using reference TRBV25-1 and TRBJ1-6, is EADIYQTPRYLVIGTGKKITLECSQTMGHDKMYWYQQDPGMELHLIHYSYGVNSTEKGDLSSESTVSRIRTEHFPLTLESARPSHTSQYLCASSEGRQGRDSPLHFGNGTRLTVT.

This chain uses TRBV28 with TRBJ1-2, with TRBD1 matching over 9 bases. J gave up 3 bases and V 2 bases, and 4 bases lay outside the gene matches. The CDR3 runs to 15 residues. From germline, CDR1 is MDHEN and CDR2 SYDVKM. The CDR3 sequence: CASSLRQGGYYGYTF. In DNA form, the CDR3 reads TGTGCCAGCAGTTTACGACAGGGGGGTTACTATGGCTACACCTTC.

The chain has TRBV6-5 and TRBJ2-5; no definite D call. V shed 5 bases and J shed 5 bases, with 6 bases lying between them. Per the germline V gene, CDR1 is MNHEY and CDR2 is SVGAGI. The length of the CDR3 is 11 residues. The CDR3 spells CASSESETQYF. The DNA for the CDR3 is TGTGCCAGCAGTGAGAGTGAGACCCAGTACTTC.

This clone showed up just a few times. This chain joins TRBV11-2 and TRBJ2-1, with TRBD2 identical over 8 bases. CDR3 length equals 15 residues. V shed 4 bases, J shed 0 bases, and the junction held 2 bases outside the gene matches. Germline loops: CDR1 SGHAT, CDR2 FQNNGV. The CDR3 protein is CASSSGLASYNEQFF. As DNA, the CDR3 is TGTGCCAGCAGCTCCGGACTAGCCTCCTACAATGAGCAGTTCTTC. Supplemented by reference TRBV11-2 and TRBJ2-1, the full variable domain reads EAGVAQSPRYKIIEKRQSVAFWCNPISGHATLYWYQQILGQGPKLLIQFQNNGVVDDSQLPKDRFSAERLKGVDSTLKIQPAKLEDSAVYLCASSSGLASYNEQFFGPGTRLTVL.

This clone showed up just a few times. Here the CDR3 DNA reads TGTGCCAGCAGCTTAGTACTAGCGGGAGATCAATTTAGCACAGATACGCAGTATTTT. Amino acid sequence: CASSLVLAGDQFSTDTQYF. This rearrangement joins TRBV7-2 to TRBJ2-3; 11 bases are a match to TRBD2. CDR1 and CDR2 (germline): SGHTA, FQGNSA. This CDR3 contains 19 residues. V shed 1 base and J 0 bases; nucleotides not matched to a gene: 9.

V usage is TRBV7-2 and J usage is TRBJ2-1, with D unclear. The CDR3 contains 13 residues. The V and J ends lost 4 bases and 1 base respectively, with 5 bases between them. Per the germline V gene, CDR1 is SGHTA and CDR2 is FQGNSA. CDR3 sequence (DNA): TGTGCCAGCAGCTATCATTCCTACAATGAGCAGTTCTTC. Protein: CASSYHSYNEQFF.

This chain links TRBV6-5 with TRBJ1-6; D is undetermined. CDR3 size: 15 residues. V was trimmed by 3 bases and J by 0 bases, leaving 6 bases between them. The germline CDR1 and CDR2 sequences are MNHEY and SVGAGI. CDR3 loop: CASSYSVSYNSPLHF. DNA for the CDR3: TGTGCCAGCAGTTATTCCGTCTCCTATAATTCACCCCTCCACTTT.

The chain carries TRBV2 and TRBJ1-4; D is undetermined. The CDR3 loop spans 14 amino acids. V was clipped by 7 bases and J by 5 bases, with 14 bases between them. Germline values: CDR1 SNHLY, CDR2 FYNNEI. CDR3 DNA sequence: TGTGCCAGCATCCGTTGGGGAGAGAATGAAAAACTGTTTTTT. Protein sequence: CASIRWGENEKLFF. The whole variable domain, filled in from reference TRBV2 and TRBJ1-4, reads EPEVTQTPSHQVTQMGQEVILRCVPISNHLYFYWYRQILGQKVEFLVSFYNNEISEKSEIFDDQFSVERPDGSNFTLKIRSTKLEDSAMYFCASIRWGENEKLFFGSGTQLSVL.

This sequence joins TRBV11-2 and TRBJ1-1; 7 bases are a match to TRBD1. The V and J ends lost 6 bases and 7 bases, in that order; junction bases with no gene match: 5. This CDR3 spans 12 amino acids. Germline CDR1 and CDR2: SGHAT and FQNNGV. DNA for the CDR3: TGTGCCAGCAGTAAAAGGGACAGTGAAGCTTTCTTT. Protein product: CASSKRDSEAFF.

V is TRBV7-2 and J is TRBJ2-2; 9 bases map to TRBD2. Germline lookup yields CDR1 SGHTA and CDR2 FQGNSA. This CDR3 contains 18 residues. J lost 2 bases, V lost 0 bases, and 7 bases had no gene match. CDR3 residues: CASSLAYPGLANTGELFF. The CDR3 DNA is TGTGCCAGCAGCTTAGCCTATCCGGGACTAGCCAACACCGGGGAGCTGTTTTTT.

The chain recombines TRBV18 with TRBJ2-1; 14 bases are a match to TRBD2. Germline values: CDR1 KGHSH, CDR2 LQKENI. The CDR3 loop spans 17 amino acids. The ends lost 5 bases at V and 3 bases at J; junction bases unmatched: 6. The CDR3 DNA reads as TGTGCCAGCTCATCGGGACTAGCGGGAGTAAGCTACAATGAGCAGTTCTTC. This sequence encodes CASSSGLAGVSYNEQFF.

CDR3 DNA sequence: TGCGCCAGCAGCTTGGGACTAGCGGGAAACACCGGGGAGCTGTTTTTT. It codes for CASSLGLAGNTGELFF. This chain connects TRBV5-1 to TRBJ2-2; 11 bases agree with TRBD2. The CDR3 extends over 16 amino acids. The V gene's germline CDR1 is SGHRS and CDR2 YFSETQ. Germline trimming cut 0 bases from V and 2 bases from J; bases unmatched to any gene: 0.

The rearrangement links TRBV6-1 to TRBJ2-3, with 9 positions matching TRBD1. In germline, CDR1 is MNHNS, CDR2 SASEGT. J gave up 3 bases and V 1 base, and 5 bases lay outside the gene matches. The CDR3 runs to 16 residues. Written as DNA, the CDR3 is TGTGCCAGCAGTGAAGAGGGACAGGGCTGGACAGATACGCAGTATTTT. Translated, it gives CASSEEGQGWTDTQYF.

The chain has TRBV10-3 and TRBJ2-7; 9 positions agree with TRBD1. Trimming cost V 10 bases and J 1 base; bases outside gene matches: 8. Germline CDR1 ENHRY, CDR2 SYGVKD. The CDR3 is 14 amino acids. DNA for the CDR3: TGTGCCAGTACTACAGGGGGCGGATCCTACGAGCAGTACTTC. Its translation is CASTTGGGSYEQYF.

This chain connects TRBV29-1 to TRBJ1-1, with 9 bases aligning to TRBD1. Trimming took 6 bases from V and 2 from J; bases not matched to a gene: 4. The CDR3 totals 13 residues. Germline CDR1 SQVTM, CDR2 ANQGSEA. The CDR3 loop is CSVGDRVNTEAFF. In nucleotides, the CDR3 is TGCAGCGTCGGGGACAGGGTTAACACTGAAGCTTTCTTT.

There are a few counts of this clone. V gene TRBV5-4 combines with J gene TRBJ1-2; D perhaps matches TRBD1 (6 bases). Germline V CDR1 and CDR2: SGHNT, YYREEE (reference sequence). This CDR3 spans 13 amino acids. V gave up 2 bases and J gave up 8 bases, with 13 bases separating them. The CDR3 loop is CASSFGTTVGYTF. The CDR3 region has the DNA TGTGCCAGCAGCTTTGGGACAACTGTCGGCTACACCTTC.

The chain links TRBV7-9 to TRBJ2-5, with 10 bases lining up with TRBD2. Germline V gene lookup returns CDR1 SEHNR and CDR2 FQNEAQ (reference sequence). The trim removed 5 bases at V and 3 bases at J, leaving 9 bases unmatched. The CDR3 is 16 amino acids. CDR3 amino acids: CASSPSAGGPEETQYF. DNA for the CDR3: TGTGCCAGCAGCCCGTCAGCGGGAGGGCCGGAAGAGACCCAGTACTTC.

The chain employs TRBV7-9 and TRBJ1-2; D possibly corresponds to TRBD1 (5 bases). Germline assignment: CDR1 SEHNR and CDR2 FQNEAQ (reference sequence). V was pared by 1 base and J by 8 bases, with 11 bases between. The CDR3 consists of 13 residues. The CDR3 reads CASSLDGHGGYTF. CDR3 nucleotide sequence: TGTGCCAGCAGCTTAGACGGACATGGGGGCTACACCTTC.

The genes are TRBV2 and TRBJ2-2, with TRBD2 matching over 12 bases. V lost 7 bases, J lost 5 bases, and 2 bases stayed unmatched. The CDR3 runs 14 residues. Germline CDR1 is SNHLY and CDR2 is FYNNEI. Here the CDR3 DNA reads TGTGCCAGCACCGGGACTAGCGGGACCGGGGAGCTGTTTTTT. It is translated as CASTGTSGTGELFF.

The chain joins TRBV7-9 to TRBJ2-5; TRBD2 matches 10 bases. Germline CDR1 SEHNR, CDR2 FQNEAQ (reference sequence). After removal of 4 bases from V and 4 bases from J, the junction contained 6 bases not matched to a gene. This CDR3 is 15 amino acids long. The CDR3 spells CASSSAGGPGETQYF. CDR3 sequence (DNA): TGTGCCAGCAGCTCAGCGGGAGGGCCTGGAGAGACCCAGTACTTC.

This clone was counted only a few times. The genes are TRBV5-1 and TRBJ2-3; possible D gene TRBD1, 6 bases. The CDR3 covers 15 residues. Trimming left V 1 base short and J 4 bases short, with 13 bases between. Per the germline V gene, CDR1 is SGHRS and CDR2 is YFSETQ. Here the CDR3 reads CASSLSGVSADTQYF. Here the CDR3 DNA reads TGCGCCAGCAGCTTGTCAGGGGTCAGCGCAGATACGCAGTATTTT.

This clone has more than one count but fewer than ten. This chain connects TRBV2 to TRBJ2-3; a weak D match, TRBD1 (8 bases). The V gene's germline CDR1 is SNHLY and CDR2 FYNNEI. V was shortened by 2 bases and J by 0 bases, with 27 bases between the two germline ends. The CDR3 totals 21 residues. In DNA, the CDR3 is TGTGCCAGCAGTGAAAAAGCCCCGCTAGCGGCGACAGGGGCTAGCACAGATACGCAGTATTTT. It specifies CASSEKAPLAATGASTDTQYF. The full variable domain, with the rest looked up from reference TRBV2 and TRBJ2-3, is EPEVTQTPSHQVTQMGQEVILRCVPISNHLYFYWYRQILGQKVEFLVSFYNNEISEKSEIFDDQFSVERPDGSNFTLKIRSTKLEDSAMYFCASSEKAPLAATGASTDTQYFGPGTRLTVL.

The CDR3 region is CASSAAGTGFNEQFF. The DNA of the CDR3 is TGTGCCAGCAGTGCTGCCGGGACAGGGTTCAATGAGCAGTTCTTC. V usage is TRBV28 and J usage is TRBJ2-1; TRBD1 aligns across 9 bases. V lost 5 bases, J lost 6 bases, and 8 bases stayed unmatched. The CDR3 runs to 15 residues. Germline assignment: CDR1 MDHEN and CDR2 SYDVKM. Supplemented by reference TRBV28 and TRBJ2-1, the full variable domain reads DVKVTQSSRYLVKRTGEKVFLECVQDMDHENMFWYRQDPGLGLRLIYFSYDVKMKEKGDIPEGYSVSREKKERFSLILESASTNQTSMYLCASSAAGTGFNEQFFGPGTRLTVL.

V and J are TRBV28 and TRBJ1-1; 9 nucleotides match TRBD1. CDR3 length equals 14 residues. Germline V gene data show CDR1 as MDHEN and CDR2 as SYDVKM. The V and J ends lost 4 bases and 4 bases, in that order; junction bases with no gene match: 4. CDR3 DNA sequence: TGTGCCAGCAGTTGGGGGGACAGGGCCACTGAAGCTTTCTTT. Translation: CASSWGDRATEAFF.

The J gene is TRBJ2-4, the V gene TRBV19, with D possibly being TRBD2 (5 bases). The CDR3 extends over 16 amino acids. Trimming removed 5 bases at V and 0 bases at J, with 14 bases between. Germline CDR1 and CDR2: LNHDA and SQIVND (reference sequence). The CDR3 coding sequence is TGTGCCAGTAGTCAAGTTAACCGGGGAGCCAAAAACATTCAGTACTTC. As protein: CASSQVNRGAKNIQYF.

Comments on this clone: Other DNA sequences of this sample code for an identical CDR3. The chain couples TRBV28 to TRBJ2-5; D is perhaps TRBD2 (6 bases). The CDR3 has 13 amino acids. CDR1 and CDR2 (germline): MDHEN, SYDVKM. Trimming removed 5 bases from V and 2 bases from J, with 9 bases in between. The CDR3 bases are TGTGCCAGCAGTCTCGGGGGTCAAGAGACCCAGTACTTC. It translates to CASSLGGQETQYF.

CDR3 amino acids: CASSRTTGLTNEKLFF. CDR3 nucleotides: TGTGCCAGCAGTAGAACGACAGGGTTGACTAATGAAAAACTGTTTTTT. The rearrangement joins TRBV28 to TRBJ1-4; 7 nucleotides match TRBD1. Losses at the gene ends were 5 bases for V and 2 bases for J; bases not matched to a gene: 8. Per germline, CDR1 MDHEN and CDR2 SYDVKM. This CDR3 is 16 amino acids long.

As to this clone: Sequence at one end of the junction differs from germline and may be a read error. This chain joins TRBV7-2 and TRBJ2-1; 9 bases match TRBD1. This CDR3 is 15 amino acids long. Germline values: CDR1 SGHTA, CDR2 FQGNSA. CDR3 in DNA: TGTGCCAGCAGCTTTCCGGGACAGGGCTACCATGAGCAGTTCTTC. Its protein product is CASSFPGQGYHEQFF.